The clone carrying this T cell receptor (beta chain) occurred a few times. Its antigen is as yet unknown. TCRdb's copy holds only in-frame clones and misses some; the assay was immunoSEQ multiplex PCR. The table lists around 63,000 clones, around 92% of them singletons, with 0.95% to 1.5% in the top ten. This sample stems from a study of cytomegalovirus exposure and HLA in healthy donors. General study results and limits: The classifier was said to identify cytomegalovirus status with high specificity and sensitivity. In the 130 or so validation repertoires, a later analysis found that first-cohort TCR clusters tended to co-occur.

This TCR was sampled from a woman aged 18-29 years in good health and CMV-seronegative. The material sequenced was PBMCs.

CDR3 bases: TGTGCCAGCAGTGAAGGGACAGACGAGCAGTACTTC. Translated, it gives CASSEGTDEQYF. The gene calls are TRBV2 and TRBJ2-7, with D perhaps TRBD1 (6 bases). CDR1 is SNHLY, CDR2 FYNNEI, per germline. This CDR3 is 12 amino acids long. Trimming shortened V by 1 base and J by 5 bases, and 6 bases separated the two germline ends.